A single sample is the source of the 24 T cell receptor beta chains below, sequenced in a study of technical replicates of blood from a handful of donors (dated by TCRdb to 2017 to 2019). Libraries came from the immunoSEQ multiplex PCR assay. TCRdb's version of the immuneACCESS table is confined to in-frame rearrangements and falls short of the full clone set. An unresolved V gene accounts for under half of the shortfall where checked; the remainder is of unknown origin. This sample gives almost 70,000 clones in total; about 91% of them show up just once. The ten largest make up approximately 0.39% of the sample. Material for sequencing was T cells isolated from PBMCs. The receptors stem from a human donor in good health.

This chain uses TRBV6-6 with TRBJ1-5; D is unresolved. Germline V gives CDR1 MNHNY, CDR2 SVGAGI (reference sequence). CDR3 size: 15 residues. Trimming removed 0 bases from V and 0 bases from J, with 6 bases in between. The CDR3 protein is CASSYSGGSNQPQHF. In nucleotides, the CDR3 is TGTGCCAGCAGTTACTCAGGAGGTAGCAATCAGCCCCAGCATTTT.

This chain joins TRBV7-2 and TRBJ2-7; a possible D gene is TRBD1 (6 bases). V gave up 5 bases and J gave up 7 bases, with 15 bases separating them. Germline assignment: CDR1 SGHTA and CDR2 FQGNSA. The CDR3 is made up of 13 amino acids. Here the CDR3 reads CASSPRQDGEQYF. The CDR3 region has the DNA TGTGCCAGCAGCCCCCGACAGGATGGGGAGCAGTACTTC.

This chain uses TRBV5-1 with TRBJ2-7; tentatively, D is TRBD1 (6 bases). Germline V gene data show CDR1 as SGHRS and CDR2 as YFSETQ. This CDR3 has 13 amino acids. The V gene lost 1 base and the J gene lost 3 bases, with 8 bases spanning the gap. CDR3 sequence reads: CASSLTGSYEQYF. The CDR3 DNA reads as TGCGCCAGCAGCTTGACAGGGAGCTACGAGCAGTACTTC.

CDR3 sequence: CASSYSTGGAAFF. CDR3 nucleotides: TGTGCCAGCAGTTACTCGACGGGGGGCGCGGCTTTCTTT. V and J are TRBV6-5 and TRBJ1-1, with D perhaps matching TRBD1 (6 bases). CDR1 and CDR2 (germline): MNHEY, SVGAGI. The V end lost 0 bases, the J end lost 11 bases, and 13 bases lay between the germline ends. CDR3 size: 13 residues.

The chain combines TRBV6-5 with TRBJ1-5, with D unclear. V shed 2 bases and J shed 4 bases, with 6 bases lying between them. This CDR3 has 13 residues. Germline CDR1 MNHEY, CDR2 SVGAGI. This chain's CDR3 is CASSYRDNQPQHF. DNA for the CDR3: TGTGCCAGCAGTTACCGCGATAATCAGCCCCAGCATTTT.

The J gene is TRBJ2-5, the V gene TRBV14; 7 bases agree with TRBD2. The CDR3 consists of 15 residues. Germline V gene data show CDR1 as SGHDN and CDR2 as FVKESK. V was clipped by 3 bases and J by 1 base; unmatched bases: 5. This chain's CDR3 is CASSHQRGSQETQYF. Written as DNA, the CDR3 is TGTGCCAGCAGCCATCAGCGGGGATCCCAAGAGACCCAGTACTTC.

V is TRBV7-9 and J is TRBJ1-1, with D perhaps TRBD1 (5 bases). V was clipped by 4 bases and J by 1 base, with 13 bases between them. The CDR3 has 15 residues. The germline gives CDR1 SEHNR, CDR2 FQNEAQ (reference sequence). The CDR3 sequence is CASSSTNRGNTEAFF. As DNA, the CDR3 is TGTGCCAGCAGCTCAACCAATAGGGGGAACACTGAAGCTTTCTTT.

The chain employs TRBV10-1 and TRBJ1-1, with D possibly TRBD1 on 5 matching bases. Trimming took off 3 bases at V and 1 base at J, with 15 bases between the two ends. CDR1 is WNHNN and CDR2 is SYGVQD in the germline V gene (reference sequence). This CDR3 region has 16 residues. The CDR3 nucleotides read TGCGCCAGCAGTGATAGGGTATCAAGGGGGAACACTGAAGCTTTCTTT. It yields the protein CASSDRVSRGNTEAFF.

The chain combines TRBV7-2 with TRBJ2-6; D is unclear. CDR1 is SGHTA and CDR2 is FQGNSA in the germline V gene. This CDR3 comprises 16 residues. Trimming removed 1 base at V and 0 bases at J, with 7 bases between. The CDR3: CASSLGSGSGANVLTF. The DNA for the CDR3 is TGTGCCAGCAGCTTAGGGTCAGGCTCTGGGGCCAACGTCCTGACTTTC.

The chain carries TRBV7-2 and TRBJ2-2; 10 positions agree with TRBD2. V shed 1 base and J 6 bases; nucleotides not matched to a gene: 2. The CDR3 totals 15 residues. Germline CDR1 and CDR2: SGHTA and FQGNSA. The CDR3 DNA is TGTGCCAGCAGCTTAGAGCTAGCGGGAGCCGGGGAGCTGTTTTTT. Encoded protein: CASSLELAGAGELFF.

This clone was counted once. The genes are TRBV7-9 and TRBJ1-3; D not resolved. Trimming took off 1 base at V and 2 bases at J, with 9 bases between the two ends. The CDR3 is 15 residues long. CDR1 and CDR2 from the germline V gene are SEHNR and FQNEAQ (reference sequence). CDR3 sequence (DNA): TGTGCCAGCAGCTTAGGCTCCCGAGCTGGAAACACCATATATTTT. Its translation is CASSLGSRAGNTIYF.

Only one count was recorded for this clone. The chain employs TRBV5-1 and TRBJ2-3; weak D call: TRBD1 (6 bases). CDR3 length: 16 amino acids. V lost 7 bases to trimming and J lost 0 bases, with 18 bases between them. Germline CDR1 reads SGHRS; CDR2 reads YFSETQ. The DNA of the CDR3 is TGCGCCAGCTCTTACCCCCAGGGACACAGCACAGATACGCAGTATTTT. Protein sequence: CASSYPQGHSTDTQYF.

The gene calls are TRBV7-2 and TRBJ2-7, with 10 bases fitting TRBD2. With 2 bases clipped from V and 5 bases from J, the junction kept 9 bases outside the gene matches. In germline, CDR1 is SGHTA, CDR2 FQGNSA. There are 16 residues in the CDR3. CDR3 nucleotide sequence: TGTGCCAGCAGCTTATACGACCTAGCGGGAGCGAACGAGCAGTACTTC. It yields the protein CASSLYDLAGANEQYF.

The V call is TRBV27, the J call TRBJ2-2, with a weak D call TRBD2 (6 bases). CDR3 size: 17 residues. Trimming took off 5 bases at V and 5 bases at J, with 21 bases between the two ends. Germline lookup yields CDR1 MNHEY and CDR2 SMNVEV (reference sequence). The CDR3 region is CASSPISPLGLTGELFF. CDR3 coding DNA: TGTGCCAGCAGTCCGATATCCCCCCTTGGACTAACCGGGGAGCTGTTTTTT.

Note on this clone: Compared with germline, one end of the junction differs, possibly owing to a read error. The chain links TRBV14 to TRBJ2-7; the match to TRBD2 covers 10 bases. CDR1 is SGHDN and CDR2 is FVKESK in the germline V gene. The CDR3 is 13 residues long. The CDR3 nucleotides read TGTGCCAGCAGCCAAGATCGAGCTAGCGGGAGAAACTTC. It yields the protein CASSQDRASGRNF.

The V and J genes are TRBV19 and TRBJ2-1, with 8 bases matching TRBD2. The CDR3 is 13 residues long. With V trimmed by 11 bases and J by 5 bases, 8 bases remained unmatched. The germline gives CDR1 LNHDA, CDR2 SQIVND (reference sequence). The CDR3 sequence: CASSLAGNNEQFF. The CDR3 coding sequence is TGTGCCTCTTCTTTAGCGGGAAACAATGAGCAGTTCTTC.

Here the CDR3 DNA reads TGTGCCAGCACCTCGGGAAACATTCAGTACTTC. It specifies CASTSGNIQYF. The chain joins TRBV28 to TRBJ2-4; D not resolved. Trimming pared 7 bases from V and 6 bases from J, leaving 7 bases between. Germline values: CDR1 MDHEN, CDR2 SYDVKM. The CDR3 spans 11 residues.

CDR3 bases: TGTGCCAGCAGTCTAGGGACAAATGACAATGAGCAGTTCTTC. It encodes CASSLGTNDNEQFF. This sequence joins TRBV27 and TRBJ2-1, with a weak D call TRBD1 (6 bases). This CDR3 region has 14 residues. CDR1 MNHEY and CDR2 SMNVEV come from the germline V gene (reference sequence). V lost 5 bases, J lost 5 bases, and 13 bases lay in between.

The genes are TRBV7-2 and TRBJ2-7, with 8 bases aligning to TRBD2. Germline V gene sequence: CDR1 SGHTA, CDR2 FQGNSA. This CDR3 region has 14 residues. With 5 bases clipped from V and 3 bases from J, the junction kept 6 bases outside the gene matches. CDR3 loop: CASSPGLGHYEQYF. The CDR3 DNA reads as TGTGCCAGCAGCCCGGGACTAGGGCACTACGAGCAGTACTTC.

The chain combines TRBV7-3 with TRBJ2-7; tentative D call: TRBD2 (5 bases). The CDR3 is 15 residues long. Germline V CDR1 and CDR2: SGHTA, FQGTGA. Trimming left V 5 bases short and J 3 bases short, with 17 bases between. CDR3 protein: CASSPGPSGVYEQYF. The DNA of the CDR3 is TGTGCCAGCAGCCCAGGCCCCAGCGGAGTCTACGAGCAGTACTTC.

The chain employs TRBV10-1 and TRBJ1-5, with D possibly TRBD1 on 5 matching bases. Between the trimmed V and J ends, which lost 8 bases and 3 bases, there was a span of 11 bases. Germline CDR1 is WNHNN and CDR2 is SYGVQD (reference sequence). The CDR3 covers 13 residues. The CDR3: CASSGDSNQPQHF. CDR3 coding DNA: TGCGCCAGCTCCGGGGACTCCAATCAGCCCCAGCATTTT.

The V gene is TRBV19, the J gene TRBJ1-5; D unclear. V was shortened by 4 bases and J by 3 bases, with 7 bases between the two germline ends. The CDR3 is made up of 13 amino acids. Germline V gene data show CDR1 as LNHDA and CDR2 as SQIVND (reference sequence). This chain's CDR3 is CASSTQYNQPQHF. The CDR3 nucleotides read TGTGCCAGTAGTACCCAGTACAATCAGCCCCAGCATTTT.

The chain carries TRBV4-3 and TRBJ2-3; 8 nucleotides align to TRBD2. This CDR3 spans 15 amino acids. Germline loops: CDR1 LGHNA, CDR2 YSLEER. The trim removed 2 bases at V and 4 bases at J, leaving 5 bases unmatched. The CDR3 DNA sequence: TGCGCCAGCAGCCAATACGGGAGGGCCCCAGATACGCAGTATTTT. It specifies CASSQYGRAPDTQYF.

This clone appeared once. This chain links TRBV6-4 with TRBJ2-3; 11 bases line up with TRBD2. The junction had 1 base not matched to a gene; V was cut back by 5 bases and J by 0 bases. The CDR3 has 15 amino acids. Germline CDR1 MRHNA, CDR2 SNTAGT. CDR3 loop: CASSRTSGSTDTQYF. The CDR3 DNA follows: TGTGCCAGCAGTAGGACTAGCGGGAGCACAGATACGCAGTATTTT.